This is a list of T cell receptor beta chains from one sample in a study of T cell repertoires in cytomegalovirus infection. Antigens for these TCRs are unknown. TCRdb passed the reads through MiXCR, listing each CDR3 protein once. Altogether roughly 340,000 distinct CDR3 sequences are present, approximately 32% being singletons, with the ten largest covering roughly 20%. Sequencing used cultured PBMCs, obtained from culture after CMV antigen stimulation. These receptors all stem from a human donor in good health (CMV status not recorded). Some clones in this sample may be carry-over from other donors' samples. Both conserved end residues are part of each CDR3. The D gene is left open where the match is weak. Not all rows give a size; the values are once, few, many and, for expanded clones, a class.

>-|TRBV2|-|TRBJ1-2
TGTGCCAGCAGTACCCACGTTGCGGGCTACACCTTC
CASSTHVAGYTF
>-|TRBV5-4|TRBD1|TRBJ1-4
TGTGCCAGCAGCCTGGCGGACAGGCAGAATGAAAAACTGTTTTTT
CASSLADRQNEKLFF
>-|TRBV3-1|-|TRBJ1-1
TGTGCCAGCAGCCAAGTTGTGACCCAAGGGAAAGCTTTCTTT
CASSQVVTQGKAFF
>-|TRBV7-6|-|TRBJ1-1
TGTGCCAGCAGCCGGTCGGGGACATTAGAAGCTTTCTTT
CASSRSGTLEAFF
>few|TRBV27|TRBD2|TRBJ2-3
TGTGCCAGCAGTTCTACTAGCGGCACCACAGATACGCAGTATTTT
CASSSTSGTTDTQYF
>-|TRBV19|TRBD1|TRBJ1-2
TGTGCCAGTACTAAGGCGACAGGGTCCCGCTACTATGGCTACACCTTC
CASTKATGSRYYGYTF
>-|TRBV20-1|-|TRBJ2-7
TGCAGCCCCAGAGAAGGTAGCGGCCTCCTAGACGAGCAGTACTTC
CSPREGSGLLDEQYF
>few|TRBV27|TRBD2|TRBJ2-7
TGTGCCAGCAGCCCCACCGGGACTAGCGGCTCCTACGAGCAGTACTTC
CASSPTGTSGSYEQYF
>many|TRBV7-2|-|TRBJ2-1
TGTGCCAGCAGCTTAGCTGCCATCACCATAAATGAGCAGTTCTTC
CASSLAAITINEQFF
>few|TRBV29-1|-|TRBJ1-2
TGCAGCGTTTCTGACAGTTCTCCAGCTAACTATGGCTACACCTTC
CSVSDSSPANYGYTF
>-|TRBV5-4|TRBD2|TRBJ2-1
TGTGCCAGCAGCTTACCCTCAGCGGGGGGGCAAAATGAGCAGTTCTTC
CASSLPSAGGQNEQFF
>many|TRBV7-2|-|TRBJ2-3
TGTGCCAGCAGCTTAGGTACTAGCCGGCGCACAGATACGCAGTATTTT
CASSLGTSRRTDTQYF
>-|TRBV19|-|TRBJ2-2
TGTGCCAGTAGTATCAGGGAGACAGCCGGGGAGCTGTTTTTT
CASSIRETAGELFF
>many|TRBV12-3/TRBV12-4|TRBD1|TRBJ2-2
TGTGCCAGCAGTTTGGGACAGTCCACCGGGGAGCTGTTTTTT
CASSLGQSTGELFF
>-|TRBV7-2|-|TRBJ2-7
TGTGCCATCCCGCGGGCAGGGAGGCACGAGCAGTACTTC
CAIPRAGRHEQYF
>-|TRBV6-1|-|TRBJ1-1
TGTGCCAGCAGTTACCTGCCAGGGAACACTGAAGCTTTCTTT
CASSYLPGNTEAFF
>-|TRBV2|-|TRBJ2-2
TGTGCCAGCGGAGGCGGGGAGCTGTTTTTT
CASGGGELFF
>-|TRBV6-1|TRBD2|TRBJ2-3
TGTGCCAGCATAGCGGGAACTGTACTAGATACGCAGTATTTT
CASIAGTVLDTQYF
>many|TRBV7-9|-|TRBJ2-5
TGTGCCAGCAGCTTAGGGATCCAAGAGACCCAGTACTTC
CASSLGIQETQYF
>-|TRBV6-6|-|TRBJ1-5
TGTGCCAGCAGTGGACCTAATAGCAATCAGCCCCAGCATTTT
CASSGPNSNQPQHF
>many|TRBV7-2|TRBD1|TRBJ1-5
TGTGCCAGCAGCTCCCGGACAGGGGAAGGGCAGCCCCAGCATTTT
CASSSRTGEGQPQHF
>many|TRBV7-6|-|TRBJ1-3
TGTGCCAGCAGCCCGTCCCGAGATGGCACCATATATTTT
CASSPSRDGTIYF
>many|TRBV7-6|-|TRBJ1-2
TGTGCCAGCAGCGTGATGGTTGCAGGGGCGACTTACTATGGCTACACCTTC
CASSVMVAGATYYGYTF
>-|TRBV27|TRBD1|TRBJ1-4
TGTGCCAGCAGCCGGGGACAGGCGGTACTGTTTTTT
CASSRGQAVLFF
>-|TRBV3-1|-|TRBJ2-6
TGTGCCAGCAGCCGATACAGCAGCACCAACGTCCTGACTTTC
CASSRYSSTNVLTF
>-|TRBV7-6|TRBD2|TRBJ2-1
TGTGCCAGCAGCTTATCGTCGGGAGGGCCAATCATAGACAATGAGCAGTTCTTC
CASSLSSGGPIIDNEQFF
>few|TRBV9|TRBD1|TRBJ1-1
TGTGCCAGCAGCGGGGCCGGGACAGTTGGGATTTTAACTGAAGCTTTCTTT
CASSGAGTVGILTEAFF
>-|TRBV25-1|-|TRBJ2-3
TGTGCCAGCAAACAAGATACGCAGTATTTT
CASKQDTQYF
>few|TRBV19|TRBD1|TRBJ2-7
TGTGCCAGTAGTGGCAGGACAGGCCACTACGAGCAGTACTTC
CASSGRTGHYEQYF
>few|TRBV10-3|-|TRBJ1-2
TGTGCCATCAGTTTCCTCTCCTGGCGCGATGAGGCATCTGGGCTTGGCTACACCTTC
CAISFLSWRDEASGLGYTF
>-|TRBV15|-|TRBJ2-3
TGTGCCACCAGCAGAGTGGGGGTCCTAAAAGGAGATACGCAGTATTTT
CATSRVGVLKGDTQYF
>few|TRBV3-1|-|TRBJ1-3
TGTGCCAGCAGGGGCTCGAGTGGAAACACCATATATTTT
CASRGSSGNTIYF
>-|TRBV10-3|TRBD2|TRBJ2-3
TGTGCCATCAGTGAGGGGGTGGCGGGAGGCACAGATACGCAGTATTTT
CAISEGVAGGTDTQYF
>-|TRBV6-6|-|TRBJ2-7
TGTGCCAGCACGAACAGGGACTACGAGCAGTACTTC
CASTNRDYEQYF
>few|TRBV7-6|-|TRBJ2-7
TGTGCCAGCAGCCCGCAGGGAGTCTCCTACGAGCAGTACTTC
CASSPQGVSYEQYF
>few|TRBV19|-|TRBJ1-5
TGTGCCAGTAGTATCTCGACGGAAACATATTTAGGTTACTCCCAGCATTTT
CASSISTETYLGYSQHF
>-|TRBV19|-|TRBJ2-7
TGTGCCAGTAGTCGCGGTTATATGGGGGGCGAGCAGTACTTC
CASSRGYMGGEQYF
>-|TRBV27|-|TRBJ1-6
TGTGCCAGCAGTCTACTACCGCGGGGGCCCAGAAGTAATTCACCCCTCCACTTT
CASSLLPRGPRSNSPLHF
>many|TRBV30|TRBD2|TRBJ2-3
TGTGCCTGGAGGGCCACTAGCGGGGGCCACACAGATACGCAGTATTTT
CAWRATSGGHTDTQYF
>few|TRBV12-3/TRBV12-4|-|TRBJ2-5
TGTGCCAGCACGAGCGGGACACAAGAGACCCAGTACTTC
CASTSGTQETQYF
>few|TRBV18|TRBD1|TRBJ1-5
TGTGCCAGCTCTCAAGGACAGGGTGGCAATCAGCCCCAGCATTTT
CASSQGQGGNQPQHF
>-|TRBV12-3/TRBV12-4|-|TRBJ1-1
TGTGCCAGCAGTTTTCAGATCCTAAACACTGAAGCTTTCTTT
CASSFQILNTEAFF
>many|TRBV11-2|-|TRBJ1-1
TGTGCCAGCAGCTTAGTCCTCTCCCTGAGGACTGAAGCTTTCTTT
CASSLVLSLRTEAFF
>-|TRBV4-1|TRBD2|TRBJ2-3
TGCGCCAGCAGCCAAGTCGGGGGGAGGGCTGTAGATACGCAGTATTTT
CASSQVGGRAVDTQYF
>few|TRBV6-1|-|TRBJ1-5
TGTGCCAGCAGTTCTGCGCGTAACAATCAGCCCCAGCATTTT
CASSSARNNQPQHF
>few|TRBV5-6|TRBD1|TRBJ1-2
TGTGCCAGCAGCTTGGTAGGGGACAGGACCTATGGCTACACCTTC
CASSLVGDRTYGYTF
>-|TRBV2|-|TRBJ2-1
TGTGCCAGCAATCCGGGACTCGGGTCCCATGAGCAGTTCTTC
CASNPGLGSHEQFF
>few|TRBV7-3|-|TRBJ2-3
TGTGCCAGCAGCTTAGGTGCCACAGGGCCGGCAGATACGCAGTATTTT
CASSLGATGPADTQYF
>-|TRBV9|-|TRBJ1-6
TGTGCCAGCAGCGTAAAACCGAGCTCCTATAATTCACCCCTCCACTTT
CASSVKPSSYNSPLHF
>few|TRBV11-2|TRBD2|TRBJ2-4
TGTGCCAGCAGCTCCCTAGCGGGAAGGAGGGTAAAAAACATTCAGTACTTC
CASSSLAGRRVKNIQYF
>-|TRBV29-1|-|TRBJ1-5
TGCAGCGTCGATACAGGGCTTAATCAGCCCCAGCATTTT
CSVDTGLNQPQHF
>many|TRBV7-8|TRBD2|TRBJ2-3
TGTGCCAGCAGCTTAAGGCTAGCGGGAGGGAACGGAGGGGCGCAGTATTTT
CASSLRLAGGNGGAQYF
>few|TRBV9|-|TRBJ2-5
TGTGCCAGCAGCGCCGCAGGAGCACGGGAGACCCAGTACTTC
CASSAAGARETQYF